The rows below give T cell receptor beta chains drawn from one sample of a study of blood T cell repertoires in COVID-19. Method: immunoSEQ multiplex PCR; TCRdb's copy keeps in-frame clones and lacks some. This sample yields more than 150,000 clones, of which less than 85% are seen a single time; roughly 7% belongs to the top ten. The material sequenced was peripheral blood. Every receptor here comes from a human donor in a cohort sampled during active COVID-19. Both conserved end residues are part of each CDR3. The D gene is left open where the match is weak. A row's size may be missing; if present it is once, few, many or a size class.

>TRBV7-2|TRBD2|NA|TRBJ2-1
TGTGCCAGCAGCCCAAGCGGGGGACTAGCGGGAACAGAGCAGTTCTTC
CASSPSGGLAGTEQFF
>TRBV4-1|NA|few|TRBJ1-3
TGCGCCAGCAGCCCAGGTCCAGCTGGAAACACCATATATTTT
CASSPGPAGNTIYF
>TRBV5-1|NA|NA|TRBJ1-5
TGCGCCAGCAGCTTGGCTGGCCCCCCGCCCCAGCATTTT
CASSLAGPPPQHF
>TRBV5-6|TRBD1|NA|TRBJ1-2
TGTGCCAGCAGCTTGTCCGGGACAGGGGGCAGTGGCTACACCTTC
CASSLSGTGGSGYTF
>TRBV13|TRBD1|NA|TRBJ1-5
TGTGCCAGCAGCCTCAGGGGGAACAATCAGCCCCAGCATTTT
CASSLRGNNQPQHF
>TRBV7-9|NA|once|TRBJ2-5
TGTGCCAGCAGCTTACAGGGGATTCCCCAAGAGACCCAGTACTTC
CASSLQGIPQETQYF
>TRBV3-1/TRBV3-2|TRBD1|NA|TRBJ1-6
TGTGCCAGCAGCTCGCGGGACAGGGGTACTTCACCCCTCCACTTT
CASSSRDRGTSPLHF
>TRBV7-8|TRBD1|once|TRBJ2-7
TGTGCCAGCAGCCCGCTGGGGACAGGGACCTACGAGCAGTACTTC
CASSPLGTGTYEQYF
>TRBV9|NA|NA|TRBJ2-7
TGTGCCAGCAGCGGCGACAGCGACGAGCAGTACTTC
CASSGDSDEQYF
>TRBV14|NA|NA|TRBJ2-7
TGTGCCAGCAGCCAAGATCTCGGCTACGAGCAGTACTTC
CASSQDLGYEQYF
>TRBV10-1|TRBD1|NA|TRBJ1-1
TGCGCCAGCAGTCACGTTACAGGGGCCGGGACTGAAGCTTTCTTT
CASSHVTGAGTEAFF
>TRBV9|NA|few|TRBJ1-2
TGTGCCAGCAGCGTAGTAAATAGACAGGCTAACTATGGCTACACCTTC
CASSVVNRQANYGYTF
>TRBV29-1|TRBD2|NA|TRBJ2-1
TGCAGCGCGAGACTAGCCCTCTCCTACAATGAGCAGTTCTTC
CSARLALSYNEQFF
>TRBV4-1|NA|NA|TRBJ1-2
TGCGCCAGCAGCCCGCTGTCGGGCTATGGCTACACCTTC
CASSPLSGYGYTF
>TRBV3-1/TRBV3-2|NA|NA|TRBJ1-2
TGTGCCACCGGCCGGGGTGGGGATATCTATGGCTACACCTTC
CATGRGGDIYGYTF
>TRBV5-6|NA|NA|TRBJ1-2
TGTGCCAGCAGCTTGGCCGCGGGAGGGTATGGCTACACCTTC
CASSLAAGGYGYTF
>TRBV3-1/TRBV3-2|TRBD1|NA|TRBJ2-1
TGTGCCAGCAGCCCCCAGGGGGCGACCTACAATGAGCAGTTCTTC
CASSPQGATYNEQFF
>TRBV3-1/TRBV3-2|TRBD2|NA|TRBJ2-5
TGTGCCAGCAGTCCTGGACTAGTTGGCCAAGAGACCCAGTACTTC
CASSPGLVGQETQYF
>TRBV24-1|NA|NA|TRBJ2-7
TGTGCCACCAGGGGGCTCGCCTACGAGCAGTACTTC
CATRGLAYEQYF
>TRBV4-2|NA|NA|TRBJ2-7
TGTGCCAGCAGCCCGGAGGGGTCCCCCTCCTACGAGCAGTACTTC
CASSPEGSPSYEQYF
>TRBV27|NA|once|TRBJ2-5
TGTGCCAGCAGTCTTCGGGGACGTCGGGAGGAGACCCAGTACTTC
CASSLRGRREETQYF
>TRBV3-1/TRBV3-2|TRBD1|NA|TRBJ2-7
TGTGCCAGCAGCCCCGGGACAGAAACCTACGAGCAGTACTTC
CASSPGTETYEQYF
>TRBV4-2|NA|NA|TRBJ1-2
TGTGCCAGCAGCCAAGATCTCATTAGGGGGGGGAGCGGGAACTATGGCTACACCTTC
CASSQDLIRGGSGNYGYTF
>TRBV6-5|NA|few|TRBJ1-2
TGTGCCAGCGTCCTCGGACAGAACTATGGCTACACCTTC
CASVLGQNYGYTF
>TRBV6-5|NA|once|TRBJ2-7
TGTGCCAGCAGTTACGAGAGCGGCGACCCCTACGAGCAGTACTTC
CASSYESGDPYEQYF
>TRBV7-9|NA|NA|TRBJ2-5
TGTGCCAGCATCGGGATTCGGGGTGAGACCCAGTACTTC
CASIGIRGETQYF
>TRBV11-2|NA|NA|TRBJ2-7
TGTGCCAGCAGCCCCCTCGGGGATTTGATCGGGCAGTACTTC
CASSPLGDLIGQYF
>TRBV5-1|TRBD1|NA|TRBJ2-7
TGCGCCAGCAGCTCATCAACAGGGGGCTACGAGCAGTACTTC
CASSSSTGGYEQYF
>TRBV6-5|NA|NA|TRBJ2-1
TGTGCCAGCAGTCCCAGGTTTATTGAGCAGTTCTTC
CASSPRFIEQFF
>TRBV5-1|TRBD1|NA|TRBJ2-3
TGCGCCAGCAGCTCGGGACAGAGCACAGATACGCAGTATTTT
CASSSGQSTDTQYF
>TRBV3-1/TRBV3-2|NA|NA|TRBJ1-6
TGTGCCAGCAGCCAGAGCAGGGTACCCAATTCACCCCTCCACTTT
CASSQSRVPNSPLHF
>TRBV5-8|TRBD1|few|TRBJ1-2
TGTGCCAGCAGCTTGAGACAGGGGGGAACCTATGGCTACACCTTC
CASSLRQGGTYGYTF
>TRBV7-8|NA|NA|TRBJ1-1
TGTGCCAGCAGCTTAGCGGAGGACACTGAAGCTTTCTTT
CASSLAEDTEAFF
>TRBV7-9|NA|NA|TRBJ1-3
TGTGCCAGCAGCGTCCGGGACTTTGGTGGAAACACCATATATTTT
CASSVRDFGGNTIYF
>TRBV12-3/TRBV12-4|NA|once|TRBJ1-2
TGTGCCAGCAGTTTCCATAACTATGGCTACACCTTC
CASSFHNYGYTF
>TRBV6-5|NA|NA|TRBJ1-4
TGTGCCAGCAGTCTCGGGAGGGGCTCGAATGAAAAACTGTTTTTT
CASSLGRGSNEKLFF
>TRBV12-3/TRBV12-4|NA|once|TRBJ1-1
TGTGCCAGCAGTTTATCCCAGAACACTGAAGCTTTCTTT
CASSLSQNTEAFF
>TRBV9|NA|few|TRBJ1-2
TGTGCCAGCAGCTCGACAGGCAGGGGTCCTAACTATGGCTACACCTTC
CASSSTGRGPNYGYTF
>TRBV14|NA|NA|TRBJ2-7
TGTGCCAGCAGCCTAGGAATCAGGGGTAGCGAGCAGTACTTC
CASSLGIRGSEQYF
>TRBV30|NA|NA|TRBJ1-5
TGTGCCTGGAGTGAGGACTCTGGGGTCTATAGCAATCAGCCCCAGCATTTT
CAWSEDSGVYSNQPQHF
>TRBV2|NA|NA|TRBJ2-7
TGTGCCAGCAGTGTGGTAGGTGGACGGGGCGAGCAGTACTTC
CASSVVGGRGEQYF
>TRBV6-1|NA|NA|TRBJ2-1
TGTGCCAGCAGTGAATTTTCCTATGAGCAGTTCTTC
CASSEFSYEQFF
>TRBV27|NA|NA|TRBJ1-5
TGTGCCAGCAGTCCAAGATTTGCAGGATCGGTCAATCAGCCCCAGCATTTT
CASSPRFAGSVNQPQHF
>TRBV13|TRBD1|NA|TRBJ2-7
TGTGCCAGCAGCTTAGCCCAGGGTAGGGACAGGGGGAACGAGCAGTACTTC
CASSLAQGRDRGNEQYF
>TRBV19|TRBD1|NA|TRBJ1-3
TGTGCCAGTACCGCGACAGGGACTGGAAACACCATATATTTT
CASTATGTGNTIYF